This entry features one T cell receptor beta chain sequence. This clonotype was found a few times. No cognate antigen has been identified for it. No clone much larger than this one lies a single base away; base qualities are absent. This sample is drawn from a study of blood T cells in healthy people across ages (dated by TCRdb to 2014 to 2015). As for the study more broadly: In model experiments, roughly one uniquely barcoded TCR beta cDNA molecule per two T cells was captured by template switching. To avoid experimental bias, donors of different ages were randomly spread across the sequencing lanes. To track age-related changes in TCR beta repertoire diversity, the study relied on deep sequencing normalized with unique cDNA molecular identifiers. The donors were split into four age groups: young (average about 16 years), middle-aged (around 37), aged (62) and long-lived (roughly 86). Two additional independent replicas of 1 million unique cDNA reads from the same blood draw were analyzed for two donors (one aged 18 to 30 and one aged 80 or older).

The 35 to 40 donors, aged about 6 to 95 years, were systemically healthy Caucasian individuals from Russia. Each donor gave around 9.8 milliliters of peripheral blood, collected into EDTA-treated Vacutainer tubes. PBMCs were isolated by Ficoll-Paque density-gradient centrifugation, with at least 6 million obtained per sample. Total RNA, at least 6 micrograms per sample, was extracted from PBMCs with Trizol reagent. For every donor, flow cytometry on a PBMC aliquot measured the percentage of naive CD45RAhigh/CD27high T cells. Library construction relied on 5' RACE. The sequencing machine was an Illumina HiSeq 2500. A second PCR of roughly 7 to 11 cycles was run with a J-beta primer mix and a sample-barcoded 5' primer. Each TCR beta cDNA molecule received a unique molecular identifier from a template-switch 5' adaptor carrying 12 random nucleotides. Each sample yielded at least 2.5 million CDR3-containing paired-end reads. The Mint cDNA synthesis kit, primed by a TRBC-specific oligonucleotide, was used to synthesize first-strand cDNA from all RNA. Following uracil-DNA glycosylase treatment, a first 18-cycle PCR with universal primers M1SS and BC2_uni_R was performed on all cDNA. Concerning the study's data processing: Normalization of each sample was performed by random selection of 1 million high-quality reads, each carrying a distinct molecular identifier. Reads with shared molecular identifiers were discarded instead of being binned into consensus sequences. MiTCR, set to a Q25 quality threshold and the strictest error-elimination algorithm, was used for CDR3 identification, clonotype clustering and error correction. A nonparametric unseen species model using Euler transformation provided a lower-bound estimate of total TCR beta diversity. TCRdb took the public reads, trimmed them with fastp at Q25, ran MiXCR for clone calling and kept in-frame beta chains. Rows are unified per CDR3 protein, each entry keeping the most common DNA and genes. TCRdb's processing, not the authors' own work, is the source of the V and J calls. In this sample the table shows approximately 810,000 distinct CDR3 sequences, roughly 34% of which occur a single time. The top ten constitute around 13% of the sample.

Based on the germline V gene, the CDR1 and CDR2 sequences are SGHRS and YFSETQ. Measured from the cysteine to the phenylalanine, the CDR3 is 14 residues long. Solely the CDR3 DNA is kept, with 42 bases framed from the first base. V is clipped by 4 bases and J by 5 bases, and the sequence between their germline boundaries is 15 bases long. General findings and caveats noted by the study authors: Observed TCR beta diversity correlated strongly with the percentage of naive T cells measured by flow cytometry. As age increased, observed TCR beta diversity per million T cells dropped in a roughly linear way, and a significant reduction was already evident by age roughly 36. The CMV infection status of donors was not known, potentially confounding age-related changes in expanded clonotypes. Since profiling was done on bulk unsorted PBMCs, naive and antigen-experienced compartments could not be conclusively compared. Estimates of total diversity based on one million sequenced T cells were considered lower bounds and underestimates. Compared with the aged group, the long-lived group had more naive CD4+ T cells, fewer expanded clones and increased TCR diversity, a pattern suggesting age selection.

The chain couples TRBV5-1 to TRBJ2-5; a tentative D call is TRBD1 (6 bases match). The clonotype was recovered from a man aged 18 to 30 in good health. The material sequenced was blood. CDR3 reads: CASSQETGLETQYF. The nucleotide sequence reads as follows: TGCGCCAGCAGCCAAGAGACAGGACTGGAGACCCAGTACTTC.